This T cell receptor beta chain emerged from a study of cytomegalovirus exposure and HLA in healthy donors. The study's findings and limits: For most subjects, TCR beta sequences were reported to predict HLA-A and HLA-B alleles with accuracy. Presence/absence analyses assumed roughly uniform sequencing depth across donors, which may not hold.

Both 60 Vbeta primers and 13 Jbeta primers went into the PCR. Source study methods: Later analysis identified some 80 million unique TCR beta chains, approximately 11 million shared. Data came from immunoSEQ multiplex PCR; TCRdb stores just in-frame clones and leaves some out. V, J and clone size were drawn from that table, and D and trimming were deduced from the DNA. The sample table sets out roughly 45,000 clones. Note on this clone: Its antigen remains unknown.

Looked up from germline, CDR1 is KGHSH and CDR2 is LQKENI. Trimming removed 2 bases at V and 4 bases at J, with 11 bases between. The CDR3 sequence is 14 residues long. The sequence derives from a woman in her twenties or thirties in good health and CMV-seronegative. The sample was PBMCs. The chain employs TRBV18 and TRBJ1-2; the D gene is possibly TRBD1 (5 bases). The CDR3 reads CASSPGGATYGYTF. The CDR3 DNA reads as TGTGCCAGCTCACCAGGAGGGGCCACCTATGGCTACACCTTC.